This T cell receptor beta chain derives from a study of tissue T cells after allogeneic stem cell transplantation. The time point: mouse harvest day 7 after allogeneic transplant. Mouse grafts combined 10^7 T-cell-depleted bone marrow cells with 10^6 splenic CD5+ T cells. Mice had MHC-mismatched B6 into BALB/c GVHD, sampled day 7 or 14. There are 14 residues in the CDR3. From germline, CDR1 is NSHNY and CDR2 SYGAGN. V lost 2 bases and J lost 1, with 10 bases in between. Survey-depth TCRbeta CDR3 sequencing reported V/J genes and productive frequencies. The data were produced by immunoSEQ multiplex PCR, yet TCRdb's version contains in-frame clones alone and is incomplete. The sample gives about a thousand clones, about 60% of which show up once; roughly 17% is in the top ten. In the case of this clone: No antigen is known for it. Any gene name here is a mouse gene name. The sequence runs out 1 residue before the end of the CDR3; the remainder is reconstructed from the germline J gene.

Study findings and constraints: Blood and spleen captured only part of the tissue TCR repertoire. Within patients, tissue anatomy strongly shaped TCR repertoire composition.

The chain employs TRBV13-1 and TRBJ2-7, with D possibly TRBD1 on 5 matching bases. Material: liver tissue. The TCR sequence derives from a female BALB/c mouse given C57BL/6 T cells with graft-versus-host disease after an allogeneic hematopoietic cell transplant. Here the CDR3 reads CASSDQGGSYEQYF. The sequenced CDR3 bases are TGTGCCAGCAGTGACCAGGGAGGATCCTATGAACAGTAC.